Shown below are 28 T cell receptor beta chains from a single sample sequenced in a study of control samples from healthy donors and cancer patients. The repertoire was sequenced with immunoSEQ multiplex PCR; TCRdb's copy has only in-frame clones and lacks some. The table lists thousands of clones, approximately 68% of them singletons. The sequenced material came from formalin-fixed, paraffin-embedded tissue. The origin of the receptors is a male donor with melanoma.

This chain joins TRBV11-2 and TRBJ2-7; possible D gene TRBD2, 6 bases. CDR1 is SGHAT, CDR2 FQNNGV, per germline. The CDR3 has 13 residues. Trimming shortened V by 1 base and J by 4 bases, and 8 bases separated the two germline ends. CDR3 amino acids: CASSLAGVYEQYF. The CDR3 region has the DNA TGTGCCAGCAGCTTAGCGGGAGTGTACGAGCAGTACTTC.

The rearrangement uses TRBV9 and TRBJ2-7, with 7 bases fitting TRBD1. This CDR3 has 16 residues. V trimming: 4 bases; J trimming: 0 bases; junction bases outside the gene matches: 10. Germline values: CDR1 SGDLS, CDR2 YYNGEE. DNA for the CDR3: TGTGCCAGCAGCCTCGGACAGGCCTCCAACTCCTACGAGCAGTACTTC. Translating gives CASSLGQASNSYEQYF. Combining the CDR3 with reference TRBV9 and TRBJ2-7 gives the whole variable domain DSGVTQTPKHLITATGQRVTLRCSPRSGDLSVYWYQQSLDQGLQFLIQYYNGEERAKGNILERFSAQQFPDLHSELNLSSLELGDSALYFCASSLGQASNSYEQYFGPGTRLTVT.

This clone was picked up one time. The J gene is TRBJ2-4, the V gene TRBV6-5, with D tentatively TRBD1 (5 bases). The CDR3 loop spans 14 amino acids. Germline V gene sequence: CDR1 MNHEY, CDR2 SVGAGI. The V end lost 6 bases, the J end lost 1 base, and 10 bases lay between the germline ends. The chain's CDR3 is CASRSGFAKNIQYF. CDR3 nucleotide sequence: TGTGCCAGCAGATCAGGGTTCGCCAAAAACATTCAGTACTTC.

The chain employs TRBV7-2 and TRBJ2-3; no definite D call. This CDR3 is built from 12 residues. V lost 5 bases and J 7 bases, leaving 10 bases between the germline ends. The germline gives CDR1 SGHTA, CDR2 FQGNSA. The CDR3 spells CASSPTSNTQYF. The CDR3 DNA is TGTGCCAGCAGCCCTACTTCAAATACGCAGTATTTT.

This clone has a handful of counts. The DNA of the CDR3 is TGCGCCAGCAGCTCAGGCAACCACAATGAGCAGTTCTTC. Its translation is CASSSGNHNEQFF. This chain links TRBV5-1 with TRBJ2-1; unclear D gene. V lost 3 bases to trimming and J lost 5 bases, with 9 bases between them. Per the germline V gene, CDR1 is SGHRS and CDR2 is YFSETQ. The CDR3 sequence is 13 residues long.

This clone has just one count. The genes are TRBV18 and TRBJ1-2; D gene ambiguous. The germline gives CDR1 KGHSH, CDR2 LQKENI. There are 15 residues in the CDR3. V lost 3 bases and J lost 1, with 12 bases in between. The DNA for the CDR3 is TGTGCCAGCTCACCCGAAAAAGGTGGTAACTATGGCTACACCTTC. As protein: CASSPEKGGNYGYTF. Based on the CDR3 plus reference TRBV18 and TRBJ1-2, the full variable domain is NAGVMQNPRHLVRRRGQEARLRCSPMKGHSHVYWYRQLPEEGLKFMVYLQKENIIDESGMPKERFSAEFPKEGPSILRIQQVVRGDSAAYFCASSPEKGGNYGYTFGSGTRLTVV.

This chain joins TRBV5-6 and TRBJ2-2; 8 bases are a match to TRBD1. Germline CDR1 reads SGHDT; CDR2 reads YYEEEE. Trimming cost V 4 bases and J 7 bases; bases outside gene matches: 6. The CDR3 covers 14 residues. The CDR3 here is CASSETGGGGELFF. CDR3 in DNA: TGTGCCAGCAGCGAAACAGGGGGTGGCGGGGAGCTGTTTTTT.

The J gene is TRBJ2-7, the V gene TRBV15, with 8 bases aligning to TRBD2. Unmatched junction bases numbered 6, after V lost 5 bases and J lost 0 bases. CDR3 length: 15 residues. Germline CDR1 reads LNHNV; CDR2 reads YYDKDF (reference sequence). CDR3 DNA sequence: TGTGCCACCAGCGCCCGGACTAGCTTCTCCTACGAGCAGTACTTC. Its translation: CATSARTSFSYEQYF.

The rearrangement joins TRBV7-9 to TRBJ1-5; no clear D. Germline V gene data show CDR1 as SEHNR and CDR2 as FQNEAQ (reference sequence). V was pared by 4 bases and J by 0 bases, with 7 bases between. CDR3 length equals 14 residues. The CDR3 region has the DNA TGTGCCAGCAGCTCTATTTATAGCAATCAGCCCCAGCATTTT. Protein sequence: CASSSIYSNQPQHF. Drawing the rest from reference TRBV7-9 and TRBJ1-5, the complete variable domain is DTGVSQNPRHKITKRGQNVTFRCDPISEHNRLYWYRQTLGQGPEFLTYFQNEAQLEKSRLLSDRFSAERPKGSFSTLEIQRTEQGDSAMYLCASSSIYSNQPQHFGDGTRLSIL.

CDR3 bases: TGTGCCAGCAGCACTCGGACAGGGGATGAAAAACTGTTTTTT. This codes for CASSTRTGDEKLFF. This chain uses TRBV7-2 with TRBJ1-4; 9 bases are shared with TRBD1. V lost 5 bases, J lost 6 bases, and 4 bases stayed unmatched. Germline CDR1 and CDR2: SGHTA and FQGNSA. This CDR3 is built from 14 residues.

This chain connects TRBV5-1 to TRBJ2-7; D might be TRBD1 (6 bases). CDR3 length equals 13 residues. Germline V gene lookup returns CDR1 SGHRS and CDR2 YFSETQ. Trimming removed 3 bases at V and 0 bases at J, with 7 bases between. The CDR3 is CASSSDSSYEQYF. The CDR3, as DNA: TGCGCCAGCAGCTCGGACAGCTCCTACGAGCAGTACTTC. The variable domain in full, completed from reference TRBV5-1 and TRBJ2-7, reads KAGVTQTPRYLIKTRGQQVTLSCSPISGHRSVSWYQQTPGQGLQFLFEYFSETQRNKGNFPGRFSGRQFSNSRSEMNVSTLELGDSALYLCASSSDSSYEQYFGPGTRLTVT.

This clone appeared a few times. The CDR3 reads CASSSLTRADTQYF. Here the CDR3 DNA reads TGTGCCAGCAGCTCTCTGACCCGGGCAGATACGCAGTATTTT. This chain links TRBV7-2 with TRBJ2-3; no clear D gene. The CDR3 loop spans 14 amino acids. Germline loops: CDR1 SGHTA, CDR2 FQGNSA. Trimming pared 4 bases from V and 4 bases from J, leaving 12 bases between.

The genes are TRBV4-1 and TRBJ2-1; 10 nucleotides agree with TRBD2. Per the germline V gene, CDR1 is MGHRA and CDR2 is YSYEKL. The CDR3 has 18 residues. With 3 bases clipped from V and 2 bases from J, the junction kept 10 bases outside the gene matches. The CDR3 protein is CASSQMRRTSGTYNEQFF. CDR3 DNA sequence: TGCGCCAGCAGCCAGATGAGGCGGACTAGCGGTACCTACAATGAGCAGTTCTTC.

By proportion, this clone is large. The V and J genes are TRBV6-4 and TRBJ1-5, with D maybe TRBD1 (6 bases). CDR3 length: 13 residues. Germline lookup yields CDR1 MRHNA and CDR2 SNTAGT. V was pared by 6 bases and J by 3 bases, with 9 bases between. CDR3 DNA sequence: TGTGCCAGCAGCCGGACAGTCAATCAGCCCCAGCATTTT. It is translated as CASSRTVNQPQHF.

This clone has more than one count but fewer than ten. The chain uses TRBV4-3 and TRBJ2-1; unclear D gene. This CDR3 is built from 12 residues. Trimming left V 4 bases short and J 3 bases short, with 4 bases between. Germline lookup yields CDR1 LGHNA and CDR2 YSLEER. CDR3 amino acids: CASSRGYNEQFF. The CDR3 DNA follows: TGCGCCAGCAGCCGGGGCTACAATGAGCAGTTCTTC.

This chain links TRBV9 with TRBJ1-5; D might be TRBD1 (5 bases). CDR1 is SGDLS, CDR2 YYNGEE, per germline. V lost 3 bases and J lost 8, with 27 bases in between. The CDR3 is 18 amino acids. As DNA, the CDR3 is TGTGCCAGCAGCGCCGGATCCGGGTTAGGGGCCGGGTTGGAGCCCCAGCATTTT. This encodes CASSAGSGLGAGLEPQHF.

The V call is TRBV29-1, the J call TRBJ1-1; D remains unclear. From germline, CDR1 is SQVTM and CDR2 ANQGSEA. The germline V and J ends were trimmed by 7 bases and 0 bases, with 12 bases remaining between them. The CDR3 totals 13 residues. Here the CDR3 reads CSGTLDLNTEAFF. The CDR3 DNA is TGCAGCGGCACTTTGGACCTGAACACTGAAGCTTTCTTT.

This clone is termed large. The sample contains more than one DNA sequence encoding this CDR3. The rearrangement joins TRBV6-5 to TRBJ2-1, with D possibly TRBD1 on 6 matching bases. This CDR3 spans 15 amino acids. Trimming left V 4 bases short and J 3 bases short, with 13 bases between. Germline CDR1 MNHEY, CDR2 SVGAGI. The CDR3 protein is CASSSNRDGYNEQFF. DNA of the CDR3: TGTGCCAGCAGTTCCAACAGGGATGGCTACAATGAGCAGTTCTTC.

J is TRBJ2-1 and V is TRBV18; tentatively, D is TRBD2 (5 bases). The V end lost 6 bases, the J end lost 0 bases, and 15 bases lay between the germline ends. The CDR3 has 16 residues. Germline values: CDR1 KGHSH, CDR2 LQKENI. The CDR3 nucleotides read TGTGCCAGCTCCCAGAATCGGGGAAACTCCTACAATGAGCAGTTCTTC. Protein sequence: CASSQNRGNSYNEQFF.

This clone was observed once. This sequence joins TRBV5-6 and TRBJ2-1, with D perhaps being TRBD1 or TRBD2 (5 bases each). Looked up from germline, CDR1 is SGHDT and CDR2 is YYEEEE. The CDR3 runs to 17 residues. Trimming left V 4 bases short and J 4 bases short, with 21 bases between. The chain's CDR3 is CASSPRDGTPRYNEQFF. As DNA, the CDR3 is TGTGCCAGCAGCCCTCGGGACGGAACACCACGGTACAATGAGCAGTTCTTC.

The chain joins TRBV28 to TRBJ2-3; maybe TRBD2 (6 bases). With 7 bases removed from V and 9 bases from J, the gap between germline ends came to 17 bases. The CDR3 spans 13 residues. Germline CDR1 and CDR2: MDHEN and SYDVKM. The CDR3 nucleotides read TGTGCCAGCACCCGACTAGTGTTGCGGACGCAGTATTTT. It specifies CASTRLVLRTQYF.

This clone was picked up a small number of times. This chain joins TRBV6-6 and TRBJ2-5; no clear D gene. CDR3 length: 10 residues. Germline V gene data show CDR1 as MNHNY and CDR2 as SVGAGI (reference sequence). V lost 11 bases to trimming and J lost 4 bases, with 8 bases between them. CDR3 in amino acids: CALGVETQYF. DNA for the CDR3: TGTGCCCTGGGTGTAGAGACCCAGTACTTC.

This clone turned up a few times. The chain employs TRBV6-2 or TRBV6-3 and TRBJ1-5; D gene ambiguous. V was shortened by 0 bases and J by 0 bases, with 12 bases between the two germline ends. Germline V gene lookup returns CDR1 MNHEY and CDR2 SVGEGT. The CDR3 runs to 17 residues. In DNA, the CDR3 is TGTGCCAGCAGTTACTCGAATTGGGGAGGTAGCAATCAGCCCCAGCATTTT. Protein: CASSYSNWGGSNQPQHF.

V and J are TRBV7-6 and TRBJ2-2, with a tentative D call TRBD1 (5 bases). This CDR3 contains 14 residues. V was trimmed by 7 bases and J by 3 bases, leaving 12 bases between them. Germline lookup yields CDR1 SGHVS and CDR2 FNYEAQ. In nucleotides, the CDR3 is TGTGCCAGCAAGGGGCAGGTCGACACCGGGGAGCTGTTTTTT. It yields the protein CASKGQVDTGELFF.

This clone appeared once. The chain is built from TRBV5-5 and TRBJ2-2; D call uncertain. CDR3 length: 15 residues. Trimming left V 0 bases short and J 5 bases short, with 11 bases between. The V gene's germline CDR1 is SGHKS and CDR2 YYEKEE (reference sequence). The CDR3 region has the DNA TGTGCCAGCAGCTTGGTCAGAGGTGGGACCGGGGAGCTGTTTTTT. It yields the protein CASSLVRGGTGELFF.

The rearrangement uses TRBV7-6 and TRBJ2-1; TRBD2 agrees at 12 bases. This CDR3 region has 18 residues. Losses at the gene ends were 5 bases for V and 2 bases for J; bases not matched to a gene: 10. CDR1 is SGHVS and CDR2 is FNYEAQ in the germline V gene. The CDR3 DNA reads as TGTGCCAGCAGCCTAGGACTAGCGGGATCAACAACCTACAATGAGCAGTTCTTC. Protein sequence: CASSLGLAGSTTYNEQFF. Full variable domain (outside the CDR3, taken from reference TRBV7-6 and TRBJ2-1): GAGVSQSPRYKVTKRGQDVALRCDPISGHVSLYWYRQALGQGPEFLTYFNYEAQQDKSGLPNDRFSAERPEGSISTLTIQRTEQRDSAMYRCASSLGLAGSTTYNEQFFGPGTRLTVL.

J is TRBJ2-3 and V is TRBV25-1; D may correspond to TRBD1 or TRBD2 (5 bases each). The CDR3 length is 13 residues. Trimming removed 6 bases from V and 2 bases from J, with 9 bases in between. CDR1 is MGHDK, CDR2 SYGVNS, per germline. The CDR3 DNA follows: TGTGCCAGCAGCGGGGCCTTCACAGATACGCAGTATTTT. This codes for CASSGAFTDTQYF.

The chain couples TRBV19 to TRBJ2-3; 8 bases align to TRBD2. Germline lookup yields CDR1 LNHDA and CDR2 SQIVND (reference sequence). Losses at the gene ends were 9 bases for V and 2 bases for J; bases not matched to a gene: 7. The CDR3 has 14 residues. CDR3 DNA: TGTGCCAGCTTAGCGGGAACAGACACAGATACGCAGTATTTT. This codes for CASLAGTDTDTQYF.